The present T cell receptor (beta chain) was sequenced within a study of spatial heterogeneity in lung cancer (dated by TCRdb to the late 2010s). Turning to the overall study: The donors were approximately 70 patients from the lung TRACERx cohort who had early-stage, untreated non-small cell lung cancer. Follow-up PBMC samples were sequenced whenever the samples were available, and the median time to follow-up was 2 to 3 years after resection. Beta-chain transcripts were consistently detected in greater numbers than alpha-chain transcripts, which likely reflected higher beta-chain transcript abundance. In the raw uncorrected reads, each unique combination of TCR and UMI appeared more than ten times on average. In non-small cell lung cancer, the study quantitatively compared TCR alpha and beta repertoires across several tumor regions, matched nontumor lung, and blood. The study linked features of the TCR repertoire to counts of nonsynonymous mutations, which were determined by whole-exome sequencing of tumor tissue. At surgery, hundreds of tumor regions, around 68 matched nontumor lung samples and 45 to 60 PBMC samples were TCR-sequenced for both alpha and beta chains. Findings and caveats that apply to the study as a whole: Comparisons of baseline and follow-up blood repertoires included only around 15 patients. Ubiquitous expanded tumor TCRs were found in blood more often at tumor resection than at routine follow-up. Additional single-cell paired TCR alpha and beta sequencing was considered necessary to confirm, at a functional level, the hypothesis that regional TCRs recognize regional mutations.

The sample's time point label is to be understood as: blood at routine non-recurrence follow-up after resection. Without any cell sorting, TCR sequencing was performed on whole RNA extracted either from tumor and nontumor lung tissue or from cryopreserved PBMC samples. A patient was chosen for TCR sequencing only when enough RNA was available from at least two tumor regions. This clonotype was observed many times. Which antigen it targets is not known. The record has no base qualities; no much larger clone is one base away. The germline V gene encodes CDR1 MNHEY and CDR2 SVGEGT. V is cut by 4 bases and J by 4 bases, and the space between the germline ends is 16 bases. The CDR3 covers 15 residues, taking in both the cysteine and the phenylalanine. The kept DNA is CDR3 alone, 45 bases in frame from the first base. Preparation of the library involved 5' RACE. TCRdb records NextSeq 500 as the sequencer. The TCR library protocol attached a unique molecular identifier to each TCR cDNA molecule to allow correction of PCR and sequencing errors. The authors processed their data as follows. TCR identification, UMI-based error correction and CDR3 extraction were all carried out with Decombinator tools. Expanded TCRs were defined as those above a frequency of 2 per 1,000, corresponding to the top 1% of the tumor frequency distribution. Rényi diversity was computed with the R vegan package after subsampling each repertoire 100 times to 5,000 TCRs. To build CDR3 similarity networks, amino acid triplet string-kernel similarity was used, and CDR3s were connected when their pairwise similarity was above 0.82. Using fastp trimming at Q25 and MiXCR clonotype assembly, TCRdb reanalyzed the public sequencing data and kept in-frame beta chains. Here each entry gathers all rows of one CDR3 protein and keeps the most common genes and DNA. None of the V and J calls come from the authors' own analysis; TCRdb made them. This sample lists under 35,000 distinct CDR3 sequences; roughly 5.4% were detected once. The ten largest account for around 24% of the sample.

Sequencing used PBMCs, obtained at follow-up. The rearranged segments are TRBV6-2 or TRBV6-3 and TRBJ2-5; TRBD1 is a possible D gene, resting on 6 matching bases. The TCR sequence derives from a female donor with early-stage non-small cell lung cancer. The CDR3 region has the sequence CASSSAGAALETQYF. The nucleotides read TGTGCCAGCAGTTCCGCAGGGGCGGCCCTAGAGACCCAGTACTTC.